A selection of T cell receptor beta chains follows, all from one sample in a study of CD8+ T cells in alopecia areata. The assay was immunoSEQ multiplex PCR, and TCRdb's table has in-frame clones only and misses some. Of around 140,000 clones in the sample, 40% to 55% were seen once. The specimen comprised CD4+ T cells sorted from blood, sampled at week 0. These receptor sequences come from a human donor with alopecia areata. The conserved cysteine and the conserved F or W are not part of the CDR3 here.

j_gene: TRBJ1-1
v_gene: TRBV29-1
CDR3aa: SVCLAGGTEAF

j_gene: NA
v_gene: TRBV29-1
CDR3aa: SVVQGKAYEQY

j_gene: TRBJ2-1
v_gene: TRBV10-3
CDR3aa: AISQPLEDEQF

j_gene: TRBJ2-2
v_gene: TRBV19
CDR3aa: ASARGLAPFGELF

j_gene: TRBJ2-7
v_gene: TRBV9
CDR3aa: ASSSRHRGSEQY

j_gene: TRBJ2-7
v_gene: TRBV9
CDR3aa: ASGRDGNSYEQY

j_gene: TRBJ2-6
v_gene: TRBV6-6
CDR3aa: ASSYLGANVLT

j_gene: TRBJ1-2
v_gene: TRBV9
CDR3aa: ASRDRNDADGYT

j_gene: TRBJ2-5
v_gene: TRBV7-9
CDR3aa: ASSLRREGSETQY

j_gene: TRBJ2-7
v_gene: TRBV7-8
CDR3aa: ASSPSSGDGYEQY

j_gene: TRBJ1-1
v_gene: TRBV27
CDR3aa: ASTPTGWNTEAF

j_gene: TRBJ1-5
v_gene: TRBV18
CDR3aa: ASSPQQGRDNQPQH

j_gene: TRBJ2-2
v_gene: TRBV29-1
CDR3aa: SVGGSDTGELF

j_gene: TRBJ2-7
v_gene: TRBV18
CDR3aa: ASSQGQHTYEQY

j_gene: TRBJ2-1
v_gene: TRBV5-6
CDR3aa: ASSLGLRNEQF

j_gene: TRBJ2-7
v_gene: TRBV28
CDR3aa: ASSPTPYEQY

j_gene: TRBJ2-1
v_gene: TRBV29-1
CDR3aa: SAYRESYNEQF

j_gene: TRBJ2-4
v_gene: TRBV30
CDR3aa: AWTGEIKNIQY

j_gene: TRBJ2-7
v_gene: TRBV4-1
CDR3aa: ASSQGPPTALTPYEQY

j_gene: TRBJ2-1
v_gene: TRBV19
CDR3aa: ASSIRPADRSIEQF

j_gene: TRBJ2-2
v_gene: TRBV7-2
CDR3aa: ASSPQGPGTGELF

j_gene: TRBJ2-1
v_gene: TRBV5-4
CDR3aa: ASSSYYNEQF

j_gene: TRBJ1-1
v_gene: TRBV30
CDR3aa: AWGDRGLFEAF

j_gene: TRBJ1-1
v_gene: TRBV29-1
CDR3aa: SAYVVGTEAF

j_gene: TRBJ2-7
v_gene: TRBV6-6
CDR3aa: ASSYSASGRGEQY

j_gene: TRBJ1-2
v_gene: TRBV15
CDR3aa: ATSKDRGGYT

j_gene: TRBJ2-3
v_gene: TRBV19
CDR3aa: ASKVAASTDTQY

j_gene: TRBJ1-3
v_gene: TRBV28
CDR3aa: ASKANTIY

j_gene: TRBJ2-7
v_gene: TRBV29-1
CDR3aa: SVEGLVGEQY

j_gene: TRBJ1-5
v_gene: TRBV28
CDR3aa: ASSLMGGNQPQH

j_gene: TRBJ2-1
v_gene: TRBV6-5
CDR3aa: ASKLAGPYNEQF

j_gene: TRBJ1-1
v_gene: TRBV4-1
CDR3aa: ASSRGSSTEAF

j_gene: TRBJ2-7
v_gene: TRBV7-9
CDR3aa: ASSAGQGVGEQY

j_gene: TRBJ2-2
v_gene: TRBV6-5
CDR3aa: ASRTWRELF

j_gene: TRBJ2-1
v_gene: TRBV27
CDR3aa: ASSSLAGGSYNEQF

j_gene: TRBJ2-2
v_gene: TRBV15
CDR3aa: ATSREGLNTGELF

j_gene: TRBJ2-2
v_gene: TRBV5-1
CDR3aa: ASSSTGLAGANTGELF

j_gene: TRBJ2-1
v_gene: TRBV28
CDR3aa: ASSLPFGRGRGTSAYNEQF

j_gene: TRBJ2-7
v_gene: TRBV5-1
CDR3aa: ASSPGDGYEQY

j_gene: TRBJ1-2
v_gene: TRBV20-1
CDR3aa: SAEGPDGYT

j_gene: TRBJ1-2
v_gene: TRBV29-1
CDR3aa: SAEDGNNYGYT